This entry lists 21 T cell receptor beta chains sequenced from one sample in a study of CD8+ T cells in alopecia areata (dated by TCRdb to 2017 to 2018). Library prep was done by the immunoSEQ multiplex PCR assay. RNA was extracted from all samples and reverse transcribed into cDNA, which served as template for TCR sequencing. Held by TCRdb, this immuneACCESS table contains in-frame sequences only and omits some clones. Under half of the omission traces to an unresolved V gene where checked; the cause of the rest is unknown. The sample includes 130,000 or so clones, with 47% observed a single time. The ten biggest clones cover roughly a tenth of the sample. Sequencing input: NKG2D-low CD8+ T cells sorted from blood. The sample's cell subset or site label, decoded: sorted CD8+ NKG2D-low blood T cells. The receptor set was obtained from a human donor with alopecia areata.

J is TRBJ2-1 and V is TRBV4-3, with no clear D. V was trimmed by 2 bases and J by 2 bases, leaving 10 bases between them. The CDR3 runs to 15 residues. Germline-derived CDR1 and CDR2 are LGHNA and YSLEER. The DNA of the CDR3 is TGCGCCAGCAGCCAATCCCCCGGCACCTACAATGAGCAGTTCTTC. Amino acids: CASSQSPGTYNEQFF.

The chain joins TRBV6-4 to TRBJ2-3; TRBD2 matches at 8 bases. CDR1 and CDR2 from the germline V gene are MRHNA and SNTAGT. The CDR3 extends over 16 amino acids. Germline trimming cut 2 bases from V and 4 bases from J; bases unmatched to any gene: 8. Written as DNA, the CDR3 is TGTGCCAGCAGTGACACAGCGGGAGTGTCGGCAGATACGCAGTATTTT. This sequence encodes CASSDTAGVSADTQYF.

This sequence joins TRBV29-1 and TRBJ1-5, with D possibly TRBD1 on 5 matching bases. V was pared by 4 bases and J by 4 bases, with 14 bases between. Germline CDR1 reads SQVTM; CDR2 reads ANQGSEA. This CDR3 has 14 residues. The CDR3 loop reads CSVGQGRGNQPQHF. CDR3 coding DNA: TGCAGCGTTGGGCAGGGAAGAGGGAATCAGCCCCAGCATTTT.

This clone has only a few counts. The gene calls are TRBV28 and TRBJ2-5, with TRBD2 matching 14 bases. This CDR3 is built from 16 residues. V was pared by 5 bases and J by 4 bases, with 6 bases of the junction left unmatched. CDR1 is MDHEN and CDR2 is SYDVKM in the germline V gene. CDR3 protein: CASSVTSGGEGETQYF. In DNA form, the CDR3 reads TGTGCCAGCAGTGTGACTAGCGGGGGGGAGGGAGAGACCCAGTACTTC.

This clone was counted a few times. CDR3 DNA sequence: TGTGCCAGCAGCTCGGGACAGCGCTCTGGGGCCAACGTCCTGACTTTC. It encodes CASSSGQRSGANVLTF. This chain links TRBV28 with TRBJ2-6; TRBD1 matches 7 bases. From germline, CDR1 is MDHEN and CDR2 SYDVKM. The V segment lost 6 bases and the J segment 0 bases; nucleotides outside the gene matches: 5. This CDR3 has 16 residues.

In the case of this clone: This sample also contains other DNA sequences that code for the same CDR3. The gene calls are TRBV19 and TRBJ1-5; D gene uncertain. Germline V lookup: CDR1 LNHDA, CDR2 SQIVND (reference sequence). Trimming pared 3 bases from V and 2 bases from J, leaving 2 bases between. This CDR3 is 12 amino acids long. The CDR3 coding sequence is TGTGCCAGTAGTATTGGCAATCAGCCCCAGCATTTT. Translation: CASSIGNQPQHF. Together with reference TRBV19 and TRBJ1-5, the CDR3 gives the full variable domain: DGGITQSPKYLFRKEGQNVTLSCEQNLNHDAMYWYRQDPGQGLRLIYYSQIVNDFQKGDIAEGYSVSREKKESFPLTVTSAQKNPTAFYLCASSIGNQPQHFGDGTRLSIL.

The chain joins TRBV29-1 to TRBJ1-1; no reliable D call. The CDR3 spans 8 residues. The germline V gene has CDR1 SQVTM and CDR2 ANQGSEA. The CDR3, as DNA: TGCGCTGTGGGGGAAGCTTTCTTT. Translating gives CAVGEAFF. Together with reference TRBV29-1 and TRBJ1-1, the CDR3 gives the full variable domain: SAVISQKPSRDICQRGTSLTIQCQVDSQVTMMFWYRQQPGQSLTLIATANQGSEATYESGFVIDKFPISRPNLTFSTLTVSNMSPEDSSIYLCAVGEAFFGQGTRLTVV.

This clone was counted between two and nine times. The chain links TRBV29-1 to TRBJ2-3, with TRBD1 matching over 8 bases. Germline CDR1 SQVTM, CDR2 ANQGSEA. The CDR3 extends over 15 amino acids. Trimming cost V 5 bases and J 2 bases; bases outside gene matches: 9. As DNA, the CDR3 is TGCAGCGTTTACGCCCAGGGGGCTCACACAGATACGCAGTATTTT. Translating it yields CSVYAQGAHTDTQYF.

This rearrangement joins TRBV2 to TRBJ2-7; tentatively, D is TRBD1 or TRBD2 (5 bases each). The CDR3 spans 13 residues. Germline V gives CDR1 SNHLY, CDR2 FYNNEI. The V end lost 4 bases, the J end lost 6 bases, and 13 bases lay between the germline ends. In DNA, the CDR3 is TGTGCCAGCAGTGTTGGGGGAGACGGCGAGCAGTACTTC. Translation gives CASSVGGDGEQYF.

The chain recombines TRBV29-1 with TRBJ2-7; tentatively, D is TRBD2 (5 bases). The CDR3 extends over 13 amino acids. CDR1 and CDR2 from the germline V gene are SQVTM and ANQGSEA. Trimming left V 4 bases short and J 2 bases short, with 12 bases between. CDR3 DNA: TGCAGCGTTGGGATCGGGGTGGCCTACGAGCAGTACTTC. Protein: CSVGIGVAYEQYF.

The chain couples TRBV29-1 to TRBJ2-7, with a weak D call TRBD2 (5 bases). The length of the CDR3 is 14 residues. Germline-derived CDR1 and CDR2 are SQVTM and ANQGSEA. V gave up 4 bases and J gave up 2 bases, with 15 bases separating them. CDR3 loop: CSVARELAPYEQYF. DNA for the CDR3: TGCAGCGTTGCACGGGAACTCGCTCCCTACGAGCAGTACTTC.

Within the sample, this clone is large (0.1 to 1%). The CDR3 DNA is TGTGCCAGCAGCGTAGCCCCCATCTACGAGCAGTACTTC. It yields the protein CASSVAPIYEQYF. This chain links TRBV9 with TRBJ2-7; no clear D. Germline loops: CDR1 SGDLS, CDR2 YYNGEE. The V end was cut by 0 bases, the J end by 3 bases, with 7 bases between. The CDR3 has 13 amino acids.

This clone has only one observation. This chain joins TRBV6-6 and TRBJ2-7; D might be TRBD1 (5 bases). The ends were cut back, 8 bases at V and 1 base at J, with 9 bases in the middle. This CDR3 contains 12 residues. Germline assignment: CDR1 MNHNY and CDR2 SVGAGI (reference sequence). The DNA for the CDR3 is TGTGCCAGCCAGGCAGGGTCCTACGAGCAGTACTTC. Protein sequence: CASQAGSYEQYF.

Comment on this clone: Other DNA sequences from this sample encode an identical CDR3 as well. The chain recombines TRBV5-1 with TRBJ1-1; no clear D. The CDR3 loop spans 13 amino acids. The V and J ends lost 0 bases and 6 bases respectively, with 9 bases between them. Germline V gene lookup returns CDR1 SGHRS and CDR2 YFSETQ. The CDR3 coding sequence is TGCGCCAGCAGCTTGGCCGAAGGAGCTGAAGCTTTCTTT. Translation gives CASSLAEGAEAFF.

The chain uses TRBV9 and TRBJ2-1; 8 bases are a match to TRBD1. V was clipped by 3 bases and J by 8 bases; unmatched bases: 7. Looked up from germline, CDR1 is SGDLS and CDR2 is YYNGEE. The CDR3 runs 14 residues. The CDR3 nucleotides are TGTGCCAGCAGCGGACAGGGGTCTGGGGATGAGCAGTTCTTC. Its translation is CASSGQGSGDEQFF.

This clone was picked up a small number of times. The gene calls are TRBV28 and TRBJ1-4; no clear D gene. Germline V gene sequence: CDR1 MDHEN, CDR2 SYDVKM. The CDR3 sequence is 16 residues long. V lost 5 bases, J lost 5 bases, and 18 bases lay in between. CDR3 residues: CASSPYLGSGNEKLFF. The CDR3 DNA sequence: TGTGCCAGCAGTCCGTACCTGGGAAGTGGAAATGAAAAACTGTTTTTT.

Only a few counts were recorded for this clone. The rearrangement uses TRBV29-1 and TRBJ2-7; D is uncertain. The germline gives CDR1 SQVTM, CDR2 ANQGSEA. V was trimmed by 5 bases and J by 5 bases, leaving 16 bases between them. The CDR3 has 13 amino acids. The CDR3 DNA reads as TGCAGCGTTTCGTCGAGCCCACTGGACGAGCAGTACTTC. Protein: CSVSSSPLDEQYF.

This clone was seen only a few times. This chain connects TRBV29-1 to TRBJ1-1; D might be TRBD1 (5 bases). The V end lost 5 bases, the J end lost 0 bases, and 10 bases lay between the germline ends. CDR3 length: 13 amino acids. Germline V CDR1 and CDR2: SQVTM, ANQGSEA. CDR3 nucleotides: TGCAGCGTTTTTGGGACGGTGAACACTGAAGCTTTCTTT. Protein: CSVFGTVNTEAFF.

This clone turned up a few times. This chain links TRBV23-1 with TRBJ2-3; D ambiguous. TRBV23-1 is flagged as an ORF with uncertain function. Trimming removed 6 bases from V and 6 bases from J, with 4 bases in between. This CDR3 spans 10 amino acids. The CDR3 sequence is CASSPDTQYF. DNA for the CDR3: TGCGCCAGCAGCCCTGATACGCAGTATTTT.

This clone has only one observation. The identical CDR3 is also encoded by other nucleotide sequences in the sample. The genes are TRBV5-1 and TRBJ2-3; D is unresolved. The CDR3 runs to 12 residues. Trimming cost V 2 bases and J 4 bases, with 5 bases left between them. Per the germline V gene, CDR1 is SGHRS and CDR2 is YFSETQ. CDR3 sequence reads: CASSLAPDTQYF. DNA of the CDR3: TGCGCCAGCAGCTTAGCCCCAGATACGCAGTATTTT.

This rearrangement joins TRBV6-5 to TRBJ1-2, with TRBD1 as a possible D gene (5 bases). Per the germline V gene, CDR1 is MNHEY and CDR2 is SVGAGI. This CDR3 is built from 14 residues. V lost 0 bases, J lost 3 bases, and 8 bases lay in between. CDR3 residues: CASSYSGGDYGYTF. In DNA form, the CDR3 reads TGTGCCAGCAGTTACTCGGGGGGAGACTATGGCTACACCTTC.